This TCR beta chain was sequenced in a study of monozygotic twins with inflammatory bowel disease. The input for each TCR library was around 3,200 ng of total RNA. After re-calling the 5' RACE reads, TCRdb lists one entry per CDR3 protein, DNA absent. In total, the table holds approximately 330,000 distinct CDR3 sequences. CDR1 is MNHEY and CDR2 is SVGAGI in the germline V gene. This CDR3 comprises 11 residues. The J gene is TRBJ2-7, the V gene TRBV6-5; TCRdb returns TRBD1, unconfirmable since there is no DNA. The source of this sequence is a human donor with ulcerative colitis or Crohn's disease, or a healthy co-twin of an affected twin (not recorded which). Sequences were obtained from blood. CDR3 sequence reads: CASTRAGEQYF.